These 19 T cell receptor beta chains were all obtained from the same sample, sequenced in a study of blood T cell repertoires in COVID-19. Only in-frame clones appear in the TCRdb table, and some are missing; sequencing was by immunoSEQ multiplex PCR. Here the sample spans 350,000 or so clones, roughly nine tenths being singletons. Material: PBMCs or T cells enriched from blood (not recorded which). The receptors originated from a woman in her thirties who had recovered from COVID-19.

The chain recombines TRBV7-9 with TRBJ1-5; 10 nucleotides line up with TRBD1. This CDR3 comprises 15 residues. The V and J ends lost 1 base and 8 bases, in that order; junction bases with no gene match: 5. The germline gives CDR1 SEHNR, CDR2 FQNEAQ (reference sequence). The CDR3 sequence: CASSLGQGAREPQHF. In DNA form, the CDR3 reads TGTGCCAGCAGCTTAGGACAGGGGGCCAGGGAGCCCCAGCATTTT.

The rearrangement links TRBV18 to TRBJ2-7, with 9 bases fitting TRBD2. In germline, CDR1 is KGHSH, CDR2 LQKENI. The CDR3 spans 13 residues. V trimming: 6 bases; J trimming: 5 bases; junction bases outside the gene matches: 5. CDR3 amino acids: CASSRGRAHEQYF. CDR3 nucleotides: TGTGCCAGCTCTCGCGGGAGGGCTCACGAGCAGTACTTC.

The gene calls are TRBV4-3 and TRBJ1-6, with 7 positions matching TRBD1. Unmatched junction bases numbered 7, after V lost 1 base and J lost 7 bases. CDR1 and CDR2 (germline): LGHNA, YSLEER. The CDR3 length is 16 residues. CDR3 sequence: CASSQGTGTANSPLHF. The DNA for the CDR3 is TGCGCCAGCAGCCAAGGGACCGGGACAGCAAATTCACCCCTCCACTTT.

This sequence joins TRBV6-5 and TRBJ1-2; D is perhaps TRBD1 (6 bases). The germline V and J ends were trimmed by 4 bases and 4 bases, with 16 bases remaining between them. The CDR3 spans 15 residues. CDR1 and CDR2 (germline): MNHEY, SVGAGI. DNA for the CDR3: TGTGCCAGCAGTTCTCCCCACGGACAGCTCTATGGCTACACCTTC. Its protein product is CASSSPHGQLYGYTF.

The chain joins TRBV5-5 to TRBJ2-3; no clear D. In germline, CDR1 is SGHKS, CDR2 YYEKEE (reference sequence). Trimming removed 1 base at V and 4 bases at J, with 7 bases between. The CDR3 is made up of 13 amino acids. The CDR3 spells CASSLYLSDTQYF. CDR3 nucleotides: TGTGCCAGCAGCTTGTATTTATCAGATACGCAGTATTTT. Together with reference TRBV5-5 and TRBJ2-3, the CDR3 gives the full variable domain: DAGVTQSPTHLIKTRGQQVTLRCSPISGHKSVSWYQQVLGQGPQFIFQYYEKEERGRGNFPDRFSARQFPNYSSELNVNALLLGDSALYLCASSLYLSDTQYFGPGTRLTVL.

The rearrangement joins TRBV6-2 or TRBV6-3 to TRBJ2-7; weak D call: TRBD2 (6 bases). Germline loops: CDR1 MNHEY, CDR2 SVGEGT. This CDR3 contains 12 residues. V lost 6 bases, J lost 5 bases, and 11 bases lay in between. CDR3 amino acids: CASSPPGDEQYF. The CDR3 DNA reads as TGTGCCAGCAGCCCCCCGGGGGACGAGCAGTACTTC.

This clone was seen only once. The genes are TRBV28 and TRBJ1-5; D gene unclear. Per the germline V gene, CDR1 is MDHEN and CDR2 is SYDVKM. The V end was cut by 3 bases, the J end by 6 bases, with 18 bases between. The CDR3 length is 16 residues. In DNA, the CDR3 is TGTGCCAGCAGTTTCGGAGAGGGCACTTTGGGTCAGCCCCAGCATTTT. This gives the protein CASSFGEGTLGQPQHF.

This chain connects TRBV11-2 to TRBJ1-1, with 7 bases that match TRBD1. CDR3 size: 15 residues. Trimming took 1 base from V and 7 from J; bases not matched to a gene: 9. Per the germline V gene, CDR1 is SGHAT and CDR2 is FQNNGV. CDR3 bases: TGTGCCAGCAGCTTAGGAACAGGGGTGTTGGGTGAAGCTTTCTTT. Translating it yields CASSLGTGVLGEAFF.

The chain uses TRBV7-9 and TRBJ1-2; D call uncertain. There are 15 residues in the CDR3. Germline CDR1 reads SEHNR; CDR2 reads FQNEAQ (reference sequence). Trimming left V 2 bases short and J 7 bases short, with 17 bases between. The CDR3 sequence: CASSLYGRLLGGYTF. CDR3 in DNA: TGTGCCAGCAGCTTATATGGGCGTTTACTGGGTGGCTACACCTTC.

J is TRBJ1-3 and V is TRBV30, with 7 bases matching TRBD1. Per germline, CDR1 GTSNPN and CDR2 SVGIG (reference sequence). The CDR3 loop spans 14 amino acids. With 1 base clipped from V and 8 bases from J, the junction kept 8 bases outside the gene matches. The CDR3 loop is CAWSGGGVGYTIYF. The CDR3 coding sequence is TGTGCCTGGAGTGGAGGGGGCGTCGGTTACACCATATATTTT.

The chain couples TRBV28 to TRBJ2-7; TRBD2 matches 12 bases. J gave up 4 bases and V 6 bases, and 4 bases lay outside the gene matches. Germline V gene data show CDR1 as MDHEN and CDR2 as SYDVKM. The CDR3 length is 14 residues. The CDR3 nucleotides are TGTGCCAGCAGGACTAGCGGGAGCGCGTACGAGCAGTACTTC. Translating it yields CASRTSGSAYEQYF.

The chain carries TRBV9 and TRBJ1-6, with unresolved D. The CDR3 contains 14 residues. V lost 1 base to trimming and J lost 9 bases, with 11 bases between them. Germline V CDR1 and CDR2: SGDLS, YYNGEE. Here the CDR3 reads CASSVRHFGSPLHF. CDR3 bases: TGTGCCAGCAGCGTACGACACTTCGGTTCACCCCTCCACTTT.

In DNA, the CDR3 is TGTGCCAGCAGCGCTAGCGGGGGGCACAATGAGCAGTTCTTC. This translates into CASSASGGHNEQFF. The J gene is TRBJ2-1, the V gene TRBV7-6; 11 bases map to TRBD2. This CDR3 spans 14 amino acids. The J segment lost 5 bases and the V segment lost 5 bases, leaving 2 bases of the junction unmatched. Germline CDR1 reads SGHVS; CDR2 reads FNYEAQ.

The CDR3 region is CASSYWAGDTDTQYF. The CDR3 region has the DNA TGTGCCAGCAGTTACTGGGCGGGGGACACAGATACGCAGTATTTT. This chain uses TRBV6-2 or TRBV6-3 with TRBJ2-3; the match to TRBD2 covers 7 bases. With V trimmed by 1 base and J by 2 bases, 3 bases remained unmatched. Germline V lookup: CDR1 MNHEY, CDR2 SVGEGT. The CDR3 length is 15 residues.

This chain uses TRBV4-1 with TRBJ2-5; perhaps TRBD2 as D (5 bases). Trimming pared 3 bases from V and 5 bases from J, leaving 10 bases between. CDR1 and CDR2 (germline): MGHRA, YSYEKL. CDR3 length equals 13 residues. The DNA of the CDR3 is TGCGCCAGCAGCCAGGAGCCGGGGGAGACCCAGTACTTC. It encodes CASSQEPGETQYF.

This clone was counted once. The rearrangement uses TRBV18 and TRBJ2-1; 7 bases agree with TRBD1. This CDR3 is 15 amino acids long. Germline lookup yields CDR1 KGHSH and CDR2 LQKENI. With 0 bases clipped from V and 4 bases from J, the junction kept 3 bases outside the gene matches. The CDR3 loop is CASSPPGTAYNEQFF. The CDR3 region has the DNA TGTGCCAGCTCACCACCGGGGACAGCTTACAATGAGCAGTTCTTC.

J is TRBJ2-3 and V is TRBV5-1; TRBD2 matches 13 bases. The germline V gene encodes CDR1 SGHRS and CDR2 YFSETQ. V was clipped by 5 bases and J by 3 bases; unmatched bases: 0. The CDR3 totals 14 residues. Here the CDR3 reads CASRGLAGTDTQYF. CDR3 nucleotide sequence: TGCGCCAGCAGGGGACTAGCGGGGACAGATACGCAGTATTTT.

The J gene is TRBJ1-1, the V gene TRBV14; D is unresolved. V dropped 3 bases and J dropped 1 base, with 6 bases sitting between them. CDR1 and CDR2 from the germline V gene are SGHDN and FVKESK. CDR3 length equals 13 residues. CDR3 loop: CASSHNRNTEAFF. CDR3 sequence (DNA): TGTGCCAGCAGCCATAACAGGAACACTGAAGCTTTCTTT.

J is TRBJ1-1 and V is TRBV5-6; a possible D gene is TRBD1 (5 bases). Trimming removed 4 bases from V and 0 bases from J, with 13 bases in between. This CDR3 comprises 15 residues. The germline gives CDR1 SGHDT, CDR2 YYEEEE. The CDR3 nucleotides are TGTGCCAGCAGCCTTCGTGTAGGGGTGAACACTGAAGCTTTCTTT. Translation gives CASSLRVGVNTEAFF.